Listed below are T cell receptor beta chains from one sample, sequenced in a study of regulatory T cells in long-lasting Graves disease. TCRdb reprocessed the multiplex PCR reads via MiXCR and lists one record per CDR3 protein. The table has 400,000 to 500,000 distinct CDR3 sequences, roughly a fifth seen once. Sequenced here: peripheral blood mononuclear cells (PBMCs), sampled when the disease was refractory, from a patient treated with antithyroid drugs. The receptors come from a female donor with Graves disease. CDR3s include the opening cysteine and the closing phenylalanine or tryptophan. A D gene is named only where the DNA matches it firmly. Some rows mark clone size as missing; the rest say once, few, many or name a class of expanded clone.

J: TRBJ2-7; size: NA; D: NA; V: TRBV28; DNA: TGTGCCAGCAGTTTACCTAGCAACTCCTACGAGCGGCACTTC; CDR3: CASSLPSNSYERHF
J: TRBJ2-3; size: NA; D: NA; V: TRBV13; DNA: TGTGCCAGCAAGGAGGAACCTACAGATACGCAGTATTTT; CDR3: CASKEEPTDTQYF
J: TRBJ1-2; size: medium-sized; D: TRBD1; V: TRBV12-3/TRBV12-4; DNA: TGTGCCAGCAGTCCCGGGACAGGGGGACTCGTTAACTATGGCTACACCTTC; CDR3: CASSPGTGGLVNYGYTF
J: TRBJ1-4; size: many; D: TRBD1; V: TRBV28; DNA: TGTGCCAGCAGTTCCCAGGGGGGATTAGCTGAAAAACTGTTTTTT; CDR3: CASSSQGGLAEKLFF
J: TRBJ2-1; size: NA; D: NA; V: TRBV28; DNA: TGTGCCAGCAGCACCGAGGAGGGGGCGAATGAGCAGTTCTTC; CDR3: CASSTEEGANEQFF
J: TRBJ2-3; size: NA; D: NA; V: TRBV24-1; DNA: TGTGCCACCAGCGGGGGAGGAGTTCCCGGGACAGATACGCAGTATTTT; CDR3: CATSGGGVPGTDTQYF
J: TRBJ2-5; size: NA; D: NA; V: TRBV7-9; DNA: TGTGCCAGCAGCTTAGGCCTGGGGACTGAACAAGAGACCCAGTACTTC; CDR3: CASSLGLGTEQETQYF
J: TRBJ2-5; size: few; D: NA; V: TRBV20-1; DNA: TGCAGTGCTAGAGTATTGTTCCAAGAGACCCAGTACTTC; CDR3: CSARVLFQETQYF
J: TRBJ2-1; size: few; D: TRBD2; V: TRBV29-1; DNA: TGCAGCGACGGACTAGCGGAGCAGTTCTTC; CDR3: CSDGLAEQFF
J: TRBJ2-5; size: NA; D: TRBD2; V: TRBV5-1; DNA: TGCGCCAGCAGCTCCCTTAGCGGGGCTCAAGAGACCCAGTACTTC; CDR3: CASSSLSGAQETQYF
J: TRBJ1-1; size: many; D: NA; V: TRBV11-2; DNA: TGTGCCAGCAGCTTATTTTCTAACACTGAAGCTTTCTTT; CDR3: CASSLFSNTEAFF
J: TRBJ1-1; size: many; D: NA; V: TRBV7-2; DNA: TGTGCCAGCAGCTTAGGTCGGGACTGGATGAACACTGAAGCTTTCTTT; CDR3: CASSLGRDWMNTEAFF
J: TRBJ2-7; size: NA; D: NA; V: TRBV5-1; DNA: TGCGCCAGCACCGACTCTACCTCGGGTTACGAGCAGTACTTC; CDR3: CASTDSTSGYEQYF
J: TRBJ2-1; size: many; D: NA; V: TRBV28; DNA: TGTGCCAGCAGTTCAAGCGTGTACTCCTACAATGAGCAGTTCTTC; CDR3: CASSSSVYSYNEQFF
J: TRBJ2-7; size: many; D: TRBD2; V: TRBV2; DNA: TGTGCCAGCAGAAGCTCGCCGGGGACTAGCGGGTCACATTCCTCCTACGAGCAGTACTTC; CDR3: CASRSSPGTSGSHSSYEQYF
J: TRBJ1-2; size: many; D: NA; V: TRBV2; DNA: TGTGCCAGCAGTGAAACGGGGGCTGGCTACACCTTC; CDR3: CASSETGAGYTF
J: TRBJ2-7; size: NA; D: TRBD2; V: TRBV10-2; DNA: TGCGCCAGCAGTTCAAGCGGGAGCCACTACGAGCAGTACTTC; CDR3: CASSSSGSHYEQYF
J: TRBJ2-7; size: many; D: NA; V: TRBV6-1; DNA: TGTGCCAGCACCCAACCGGACAGTAGCTATTCCTACGAGCAGTACTTC; CDR3: CASTQPDSSYSYEQYF
J: TRBJ1-6; size: many; D: NA; V: TRBV7-2; DNA: TGTGCCAGCAGCCTTCAAGGGGGGACTTACTATAATTCACCCCTCCACTTT; CDR3: CASSLQGGTYYNSPLHF
J: TRBJ1-2; size: many; D: NA; V: TRBV6-5; DNA: TGTGCCAGCAGTTATGTCGGGGCCTCTAACTATGGCTACACCTTC; CDR3: CASSYVGASNYGYTF
J: TRBJ1-4; size: many; D: TRBD1; V: TRBV2; DNA: TGTGCCAGCAAAGGAACAGGGGGTGAAAAACTGTTTTTT; CDR3: CASKGTGGEKLFF
J: TRBJ2-7; size: NA; D: TRBD2; V: TRBV5-1; DNA: TGCGCCAGCAGCTTGGGACGGGGACTAGCGGGAAGCTCCTACGAGCAGTACTTC; CDR3: CASSLGRGLAGSSYEQYF
J: TRBJ1-5; size: many; D: NA; V: TRBV5-1; DNA: TGCGCCAGCAGCTTGGGGAATAGCAATCAGCCCCAGCATTTT; CDR3: CASSLGNSNQPQHF
J: TRBJ2-7; size: few; D: NA; V: TRBV4-1; DNA: TGCGCCAGCAGCCACGGCGGAAACTACGAGCAGTACTTC; CDR3: CASSHGGNYEQYF
J: TRBJ2-3; size: NA; D: TRBD2; V: TRBV5-1; DNA: TGCGCCAGCAGCTTGGAAGGCGGGAGGGCCGCCCACACAGATACGCAGTATTTT; CDR3: CASSLEGGRAAHTDTQYF
J: TRBJ1-3; size: NA; D: NA; V: TRBV20-1; DNA: TGCAGTGCTAGAGATCCTAGCCACACCATATATTTT; CDR3: CSARDPSHTIYF
J: TRBJ2-2; size: NA; D: NA; V: TRBV6-1; DNA: TGTGCCAGCAGCGTGATGTTTGACACCGGGGAGCTGTTTTTT; CDR3: CASSVMFDTGELFF
J: TRBJ2-5; size: NA; D: NA; V: TRBV7-9; DNA: TGTGCCAGCAGCTTAGTGGGCCGCCCCGAGACCCAGTACTTC; CDR3: CASSLVGRPETQYF
J: TRBJ2-7; size: NA; D: NA; V: TRBV6-1; DNA: TGTGCCAGCAGTGATTGGTATGGGCTAGCGATACCTTCCTACGAGCAGTACTTC; CDR3: CASSDWYGLAIPSYEQYF
J: TRBJ2-7; size: many; D: NA; V: TRBV7-8; DNA: TGTGCCAGCAGCTTAGAGCGGACTGCTACCTACGAGCAGTACTTC; CDR3: CASSLERTATYEQYF
J: TRBJ2-2; size: few; D: NA; V: TRBV9; DNA: TGTGCCAGCAGCGTAATCACCGGGGAGCTGTTTTTT; CDR3: CASSVITGELFF
J: TRBJ2-7; size: few; D: TRBD1; V: TRBV12-3/TRBV12-4; DNA: TGTGCCAGCAGTTTAGCTAGGGACAGGGTTATGGACGAGCAGTACTTC; CDR3: CASSLARDRVMDEQYF
J: TRBJ2-5; size: many; D: NA; V: TRBV7-9; DNA: TGTGCCAGCAGCCGGGGACCGGGGACGGTAGAGACCCAGTACTTC; CDR3: CASSRGPGTVETQYF
J: TRBJ2-4; size: many; D: NA; V: TRBV2; DNA: TGTGCCAGCAGTGAAGACGGAAGGGACATTCAGTACTTC; CDR3: CASSEDGRDIQYF
J: TRBJ2-7; size: many; D: TRBD1; V: TRBV5-1; DNA: TGCGCCAGCAGCTTTGCAGGGGGCTCCTACGAGCAGTACTTC; CDR3: CASSFAGGSYEQYF
J: TRBJ1-3; size: few; D: NA; V: TRBV11-2; DNA: TGTGCCAGCAGCTTAGATCCTTCGCTCTCTGGAAACACCATATATTTT; CDR3: CASSLDPSLSGNTIYF
J: TRBJ2-7; size: NA; D: NA; V: TRBV28; DNA: TGTGCCAGCAGTTTAGGTAGCGTCCCCTACGAGCAGTACTTC; CDR3: CASSLGSVPYEQYF
J: TRBJ1-1; size: many; D: NA; V: TRBV28; DNA: TGTGCCAGCAGTTTTCACGGAATGAACACTGAAGCTTTCTTT; CDR3: CASSFHGMNTEAFF
J: TRBJ1-2; size: many; D: NA; V: TRBV27; DNA: TGTGCCAGCAGCTATCAACTTAACTATGGCTACACCTTC; CDR3: CASSYQLNYGYTF
J: TRBJ1-2; size: NA; D: NA; V: TRBV5-4; DNA: TGTGCCAGCAGCTTGCAGGGTTTGGGGGACTATGGCTACACCTTC; CDR3: CASSLQGLGDYGYTF
J: TRBJ2-5; size: few; D: TRBD2; V: TRBV19; DNA: TGTGCCAGTAGTATTCTAGCGGGAGGAAAAGAGACCCAGTACTTC; CDR3: CASSILAGGKETQYF
J: TRBJ2-7; size: NA; D: NA; V: TRBV30; DNA: TGTGCCTGGAGTGTGGGTCGGGCAAGCGAGCAGTACTTC; CDR3: CAWSVGRASEQYF
J: TRBJ2-7; size: NA; D: TRBD1; V: TRBV6-4; DNA: TGTGCCAGCAGTGGATGGGACAGCGAGCAGTACTTC; CDR3: CASSGWDSEQYF
J: TRBJ1-2; size: many; D: NA; V: TRBV5-1; DNA: TGCGCCAGCAGCCCGGGACCCCTCTATGGCTACACCTTC; CDR3: CASSPGPLYGYTF
J: TRBJ2-2; size: NA; D: NA; V: TRBV20-1; DNA: TGCAGTGCTCGAACCAGACAGGAGAACACCGGGGAGCTGTTTTTT; CDR3: CSARTRQENTGELFF
J: TRBJ1-2; size: many; D: TRBD1; V: TRBV6-2/TRBV6-3; DNA: TGTGCCAGCAGTGTCGGACAGGGACCTAACTATGGCTACACCTTC; CDR3: CASSVGQGPNYGYTF
J: TRBJ1-1; size: many; D: NA; V: TRBV28; DNA: TGTGCCAGCAGTCCCATAGGACCGAACACTGAAGCTTTCTTT; CDR3: CASSPIGPNTEAFF
J: TRBJ1-2; size: many; D: TRBD1; V: TRBV25-1; DNA: TGTGCCAGCTCACCACCCGGGACAGGGTATGGCTACACCTTC; CDR3: CASSPPGTGYGYTF
J: TRBJ1-5; size: few; D: NA; V: TRBV4-1; DNA: TGCGCCAGCAGCCCGACCGGCGGCCCTTCTCAGCCCCAGCATTTT; CDR3: CASSPTGGPSQPQHF
J: TRBJ2-7; size: many; D: TRBD2; V: TRBV28; DNA: TGTGCCAGCAGTTTCGGGACTAGTTTCAACGAGCAGTACTTC; CDR3: CASSFGTSFNEQYF
J: TRBJ2-2; size: NA; D: TRBD1; V: TRBV27; DNA: TGTGCCAGCAGTTCGGGACAGGGGGGCAGGGAGCTGTTTTTT; CDR3: CASSSGQGGRELFF
J: TRBJ2-2; size: NA; D: TRBD1; V: TRBV20-1; DNA: TGCAGTGCTCTAGGACAGGGGGCGCGGAGCGACACCGGGGAGCTGTTTTTT; CDR3: CSALGQGARSDTGELFF
J: TRBJ2-7; size: many; D: TRBD1; V: TRBV5-1; DNA: TGCGCCAGCAGCGCCCGGGACAGTTCCTACGAGCAGTACTTC; CDR3: CASSARDSSYEQYF
J: TRBJ1-5; size: many; D: NA; V: TRBV19; DNA: TGTGCCATAGGGGTGATCAATCAGCCCCAGCATTTT; CDR3: CAIGVINQPQHF
J: TRBJ2-7; size: many; D: TRBD1; V: TRBV27; DNA: TGTGCCAGCAAGTCCGACAGGGCGCCCTCCTACGAGCAGTACTTC; CDR3: CASKSDRAPSYEQYF